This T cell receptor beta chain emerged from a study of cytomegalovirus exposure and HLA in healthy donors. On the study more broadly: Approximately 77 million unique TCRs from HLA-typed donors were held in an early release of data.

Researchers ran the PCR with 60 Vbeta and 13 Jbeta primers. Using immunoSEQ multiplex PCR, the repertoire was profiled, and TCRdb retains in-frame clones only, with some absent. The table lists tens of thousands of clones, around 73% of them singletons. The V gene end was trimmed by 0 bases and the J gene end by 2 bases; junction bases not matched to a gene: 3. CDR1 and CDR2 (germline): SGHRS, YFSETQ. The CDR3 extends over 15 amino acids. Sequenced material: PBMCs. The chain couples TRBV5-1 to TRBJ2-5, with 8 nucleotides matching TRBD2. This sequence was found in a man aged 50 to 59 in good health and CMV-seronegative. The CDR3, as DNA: TGCGCCAGCAGCTTGGTAAGCGGGGGACAAGAGACCCAGTACTTC. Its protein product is CASSLVSGGQETQYF.